This section outlines one TCR beta chain sequence together with its context. Its antigen is currently not known. Base quality data are lacking; no much larger clone is found one base away. Trimming costs V 4 bases and J 5 bases, and their ends lie 8 bases apart. Its CDR3 holds 13 amino acids, cysteine through phenylalanine. Only CDR3 DNA remains: 39 bases, in frame from the first base. Per the germline V gene, SGHTA is the CDR1 and FQGNSA is the CDR2. Read against the paper, the sample's treatment or condition label means: therapeutic diphenylcyclopropenone sensitization with weekly scalp DPC. Blood at each patch-test visit was drawn before the patch test was applied. To be eligible, patients had to be aged 18 to 70, diagnosed with alopecia and judged suitable for DPC therapy, while pregnant patients were excluded. Total RNA was isolated from unfractionated whole blood collected in Tempus Blood RNA tubes.

The sample is drawn from a study of human T cells and chemical hapten exposure (dated by TCRdb to about 2021). Background for the entire study: For sensitization, 2% DPC in acetone was applied to a 2 cm by 2 cm area of upper inner arm skin. Throughout the approximately 25-week study period, patients were also given weekly therapeutic DPC doses on the scalp. Patch testing was performed on the upper back with Finn chambers containing 0.01% DPC, and the patch tests were scored after 6 days according to International Contact Dermatitis Research Group standards. Most of the patients in the cohort were female, and the cohort covered alopecia areata with under or over 50% scalp involvement, alopecia totalis and alopecia universalis. Libraries were pooled for sequencing, and variation in per-sample TCR yields was attributed mainly to small differences in library volumes within the pool. This study followed changes in the peripheral blood TCR repertoire in vivo during primary and secondary sensitization of alopecia patients to the hapten diphenylcyclopropenone (DPC). Blood samples were taken from patients before sensitization (week 0) and then at 2, 6 and about 24 weeks after DPC sensitization. Twenty-nine alopecia patients provided blood for TCR sequencing at one to four time points (pre-sensitization, 2, 6 and 24 weeks). On the study overall, not on this receptor specifically: Patch test score correlated positively with the number of PT1 expanded TCRs, reaching significance at thresholds 8, 16 and 32 but not at 4. Expanded TCRs formed significantly more large CDR3 similarity clusters than pre-sensitization or healthy control sets, consistent with antigen-driven responses. No change with DPC sensitization was found in the number of TCRs above 1 in 1000 frequency, and no evidence of global repertoire structure alterations was found. All patients had alopecia, a presumed autoimmune disease, so their immune response might differ from that of healthy individuals. Repeated subsampling changed both the strength of the expansion versus patch-test correlation and the threshold at which the correlation became significant.

During library preparation, unique molecular identifiers were attached to individual cDNA molecules so that TCRs could be counted quantitatively and reproducibly. For every blood RNA sample, sequencing covered both the TCR alpha and TCR beta chains. The source study handled its data this way. The median number of TCRs per sample was some 100,000, ranging from 23,224 to 690,600. V, J and CDR3 annotation of the TCR reads was performed with the Decombinator software suite. For PS versus PT1 abundance plots, all samples were subsampled to the same number of TCRs (28,000). Expanded TCRs were defined as absent before sensitization and observed at least eight times at the 2-week time point. TCRdb took the public reads, trimmed them with fastp at Q25, ran MiXCR for clone calling and kept in-frame beta chains. A single entry per CDR3 protein holds the most common genes and DNA from its merged rows. None of the V and J calls come from the authors' own analysis; TCRdb made them. Recorded for this sample are approximately 2,200 distinct CDR3 sequences; less than 70% of them occurred a single time. The ten largest account for around 9.5% of the sample.

This sequence was found in an adult with alopecia areata. Some clones in this sample may be carry-over from other donors' samples. This table probably holds off-target reads from a library built for another chain. The sequence joins TRBV7-2 to TRBJ2-2; no D gene is confidently identified. This material consisted of whole blood, taken before DPC sensitization or 2, 6, or about 24 weeks after (not recorded which). The DNA is as follows: TGTGCCAGCAGCTCGCCTATGACCGGGGAGCTGTTTTTT. This is translated as CASSSPMTGELFF.